This TCR beta chain was recovered during a study of beta chain features in type 1 diabetes (dated 2018 in TCRdb). Broadly, across the study: No differences in mean age, gender distribution, total cell number or subset yield were found between patients and healthy donors. A total of 85 million to 140 million sorted cells were examined across all samples, and a strong correlation was observed between cell number per subset and RNA yield. Whereas all 30 or so donors provided naive and central memory subsets, regulatory and stem cell-like memory subsets were isolated from just 8 patients and about 8 healthy donors. In the study, recently diagnosed type 1 diabetes patients and matched healthy donors were compared on the TCRB repertoires of their sorted circulating CD4+ T cell subsets.

The High Capacity cDNA Reverse Transcription Kit was used to reverse transcribe all of the isolated RNA, meaning that expressed TCRB transcripts were what got sequenced. For stem cell-like memory T cell samples, survey-depth immunoSEQ sequencing was used, averaging about 1.01 million total reads per sample. Sorted cells were lysed in RLT buffer and RNA was extracted with DNase-treated RNeasy Micro or Mini kits, depending on cell number. To prevent cross-contamination, every cell subset was processed on its own, while patient and healthy donor samples were processed together. The immunoSEQ multiplex PCR was used to amplify TCRB sequences from cDNA, generating 87-bp fragments that spanned the CDR3 region. Sequencing of the amplicons was done on the Illumina HiSeq platform. From the authors' description of their analysis: Synthetic template baselines were used to correct PCR bias computationally, reads within Hamming distance 2 were collapsed, and singletons that could not be merged were discarded. Reads were aligned against IMGT to assign V, D and J genes, CDR3 length and insertions or deletions at six rearrangement sites. Clonotype counts were normalized to sorted cell number within each subset before computing true diversity and Gini coefficients with the tcR R package. The overlap coefficient, calculated on TCRB nucleotide sequences, was used to quantify repertoire sharing. TCRdb retrieved this table from immuneACCESS and kept in-frame rearrangements only. Not all clones are present; in checked studies, unresolved V genes account for under half, and no reason is known for the remainder. The D gene and trimming were derived from the DNA, and the V and J assignments and clone size from that table. This sample gives roughly 42,000 clones in total; roughly 50% of them show up just once. The ten largest account for about 0.25% of the sample.

A single peripheral blood draw of 90 to 150 mL on average was collected from each donor into heparinised tubes. A BD FACSAria II and a panel including CD45RO, CCR7, CD25, CD127, CD95 and CD27 were used to sort naive, central memory, regulatory and stem cell-like memory CD4+ T cells. Every sorted population had a purity above 95%. PBMCs were isolated right away by Lymphoprep density gradient centrifugation and were stained directly, without culture. To minimize batch effects, samples were stained and sorted in pairs, one healthy donor with one patient per experiment. With respect to this clone: Its antigen specificity is not known. Base qualities are not recorded, but no much larger clone differs from it by a single base.

V loses 7 bases, J loses 7 bases, and the germline ends lie 19 bases apart. As encoded in the germline V gene, CDR1 is MGHDK while CDR2 is SYGVNS. Including cysteine and phenylalanine, the CDR3 has 15 amino acids. Only the CDR3 DNA stays, 45 bases, in frame from base 1. Study-level results and caveats: Naive, central memory and regulatory TCRB repertoires appeared more similar among patients than among healthy donors. Sequencing cDNA rather than genomic DNA could over-represent highly expressing activated cells, although activation and CD3 levels did not differ between groups. Patients with type 1 diabetes made fewer insertions and deleted more nucleotides at VDJ recombination sites, implying thymic rearrangement abnormalities. Shorter templates might be favored by PCR, yet because patient and control samples were amplified and corrected together, any such skew would affect both groups equally. Because small numbers of individuals were included in the HLA sub-analyses, any influence of HLA type on TCRB rearrangement was left unresolved. Type 1 diabetes patients showed a moderate but significant shortening of TCRB CDR3 length in all four CD4+ subsets.

The chain is made from TRBV25-1 and TRBJ1-4; a weak D assignment points to TRBD1 (6 bases agree). This sequence was found in a woman in her 30s in good health. The sample comprised stem cell memory CD4+ T cells from blood. The meaning of the sample's cell subset or site label: stem cell-like memory CD4+ T cells. The CDR3: CASNPTGPSPEKLFF. The DNA sequence is as follows: TGTGCCAGCAACCCCACAGGGCCCTCGCCTGAAAAACTGTTTTTT.